The 10 T cell receptor beta chains below all came from one sample that was sequenced in a study of shared T cell receptors in the human thymus. Sequencing was performed with immunoSEQ multiplex PCR; in TCRdb, only in-frame clones are kept and a portion is missing. This table holds roughly 710,000 clones, 70% to 90% found once. These data were also filed under a second study, of human thymus T cells.

Specimen: thymocytes. All receptors derive from a girl younger than two with a congenital heart defect.

The table lists this clone with a few counts. The V gene is TRBV6-6, the J gene TRBJ1-2; 7 bases are shared with TRBD1. With V trimmed by 7 bases and J by 3 bases, 8 bases remained unmatched. There are 14 residues in the CDR3. Germline V gene data show CDR1 as MNHNY and CDR2 as SVGAGI (reference sequence). As DNA, the CDR3 is TGTGCCAGCACCAACGAGGGGGCGGACTATGGCTACACCTTC. Its translation: CASTNEGADYGYTF.

V is TRBV6-4 and J is TRBJ2-2, with TRBD2 matching 11 bases. This CDR3 has 16 residues. J lost 2 bases, V lost 5 bases, and 4 bases had no gene match. CDR1 is MRHNA and CDR2 is SNTAGT in the germline V gene. In nucleotides, the CDR3 is TGTGCCAGCAGTCCAACTAGCGGGGGTAACACCGGGGAGCTGTTTTTT. This sequence encodes CASSPTSGGNTGELFF.

CDR3 DNA sequence: TGTGCTAGTGGTTTCCAGGGTACAGCCGGAAACACCATATATTTT. This translates into CASGFQGTAGNTIYF. V gene TRBV12-5 combines with J gene TRBJ1-3, with a possible D match to TRBD1 (5 bases). CDR3 length: 15 amino acids. V gave up 3 bases and J gave up 4 bases, with 13 bases separating them. Germline CDR1 is LGHNT and CDR2 is FRNRAP.

The chain is built from TRBV5-1 and TRBJ2-5; 7 positions agree with TRBD1. The CDR3 is 18 amino acids. Germline CDR1 reads SGHRS; CDR2 reads YFSETQ. J was trimmed by 2 bases and V by 1 base; bases with no gene match: 14. CDR3 sequence (DNA): TGCGCCAGCAGCTTGCCTACATTATCAGGGGGTCTTCAAGAGACCCAGTACTTC. It specifies CASSLPTLSGGLQETQYF.

In this sample, this clone turned up a few times. The chain is built from TRBV6-5 and TRBJ1-2, with D unclear. The V end was cut by 6 bases, the J end by 3 bases, with 11 bases between. This CDR3 is built from 13 residues. Germline loops: CDR1 MNHEY, CDR2 SVGAGI. The CDR3 nucleotides read TGTGCCAGCAGCCAGACTCGCTACTATGGCTACACCTTC. As protein: CASSQTRYYGYTF.

The chain has TRBV14 and TRBJ2-7, with TRBD1 matching 8 bases. J gave up 2 bases and V 1 base, and 4 bases lay outside the gene matches. The CDR3 totals 15 residues. The germline CDR1 and CDR2 sequences are SGHDN and FVKESK. The CDR3 DNA is TGTGCCAGCAGCCAAGGAACGACAGGGGCCTACGAGCAGTACTTC. This encodes CASSQGTTGAYEQYF.

V usage is TRBV7-8 and J usage is TRBJ2-2, with 9 bases identical to TRBD1. Germline lookup yields CDR1 SGHVS and CDR2 FQNEAQ. V trimming: 5 bases; J trimming: 5 bases; junction bases outside the gene matches: 3. There are 14 residues in the CDR3. The CDR3 sequence: CASSVDRGTGELFF. CDR3 nucleotide sequence: TGTGCCAGCAGCGTCGACAGGGGGACCGGGGAGCTGTTTTTT.

The V gene is TRBV27, the J gene TRBJ2-3, with a tentative D call TRBD1 (5 bases). The CDR3 is 16 amino acids. Germline-derived CDR1 and CDR2 are MNHEY and SMNVEV (reference sequence). Trimming took off 0 bases at V and 2 bases at J, with 12 bases between the two ends. CDR3 nucleotides: TGTGCCAGCAGTTTATCGAACAACAGGTCCACAGATACGCAGTATTTT. Translated: CASSLSNNRSTDTQYF.

This chain links TRBV6-5 with TRBJ1-2, with TRBD1 matching 8 bases. The ends lost 10 bases at V and 8 bases at J; junction bases unmatched: 6. This CDR3 has 11 residues. The germline V gene encodes CDR1 MNHEY and CDR2 SVGAGI. The CDR3 DNA is TGTGCCACCTTGAGACAGGGGGGCTACACCTTC. Translating gives CATLRQGGYTF.

The CDR3 DNA reads TGTGCCAGCTCACCAGGGCAGGGGAGCAGAGATCAAGAGACCCAGTACTTC. It encodes CASSPGQGSRDQETQYF. This chain connects TRBV18 to TRBJ2-5; weak D call: TRBD1 (6 bases). V was trimmed by 2 bases and J by 2 bases, leaving 18 bases between them. The CDR3 is made up of 17 amino acids. Germline values: CDR1 KGHSH, CDR2 LQKENI.